This is a list of T cell receptor beta chains from one sample in a study. One entry per CDR3 protein, called by TCRdb with MiXCR from the RT-PCR reads. The table has 550,000 to 750,000 distinct CDR3 sequences, approximately 15% seen once. Sequences were obtained from memory CD4+ T cells from blood. Receptors originate from a female donor in good health, serving as a healthy control. Each CDR3 is given with its conserved first and last residue. The D gene is left open where the match is weak. Expanded clones are given a class, and other clones once, few, many or no size at all.

clone size,V gene,J gene,D gene,CDR3 protein,CDR3 DNA
NA,TRBV5-4,TRBJ1-2,TRBD1,CASSDGQGANYGYTF,TGTGCCAGCAGCGATGGACAGGGGGCTAACTATGGCTACACCTTC
NA,TRBV6-5,TRBJ1-1,TRBD1,CAASLDRVNTEAFF,TGTGCGGCATCATTAGACAGGGTGAACACTGAAGCTTTCTTT
many,TRBV27,TRBJ2-7,TRBD1,CASSKIDRGWQYF,TGTGCCAGCAGCAAAATCGACAGGGGTTGGCAGTACTTC
NA,TRBV5-6,TRBJ2-5,TRBD2,CASTHWVYGTTLARWAQYF,TGTGCCAGCACTCATTGGGTTTACGGGACTACCCTCGCACGGTGGGCCCAGTACTTC
many,TRBV4-1,TRBJ1-5,NA,CASSQERGERAQHF,TGCGCCAGCAGCCAAGAGCGGGGGGAACGGGCCCAGCATTTT
many,TRBV20-1,TRBJ1-6,TRBD1,CSARSGGSPLHF,TGCAGTGCTAGGTCAGGGGGTTCACCCCTCCACTTT
few,TRBV20-1,TRBJ1-6,TRBD1,CSARDSNYSPLHF,TGCAGTGCTCGGGACAGCAACTATTCACCCCTCCACTTT
many,TRBV7-2,TRBJ2-1,TRBD2,CASSSLSGSSYNEQFF,TGTGCCAGCAGCTCGCTTAGCGGGAGCTCCTACAATGAGCAGTTCTTC
few,TRBV7-3,TRBJ1-3,NA,CASSLYGQGNTIYF,TGTGCCAGCAGCTTATACGGACAGGGAAACACCATATATTTT
many,TRBV4-3,TRBJ2-5,TRBD2,CASSQTSGRGSAYF,TGCGCCAGCAGCCAGACTAGCGGGAGAGGATCAGCCTACTTC
few,TRBV7-2,TRBJ1-1,NA,CASSSIGRGSAFF,TGTGCCAGCAGCTCAATCGGACGGGGGTCAGCTTTCTTT
many,TRBV7-9,TRBJ1-5,NA,CASSLRDGQPQHF,TGTGCCAGCAGCCTCAGGGATGGGCAGCCCCAGCATTTT
NA,TRBV6-5,TRBJ2-7,TRBD1,CASKQGIFYEQYF,TGTGCCAGTAAACAGGGGATCTTCTACGAGCAGTACTTC
NA,TRBV9,TRBJ2-7,TRBD1,CASSPTTGTVSYEQYF,TGTGCCAGCAGCCCAACGACCGGGACAGTCTCCTACGAGCAGTACTTC